The clone carrying this T cell receptor (beta chain) was observed a handful of times. Data came from immunoSEQ multiplex PCR; TCRdb stores just in-frame clones and leaves some out. The sample comprises roughly 1,000,000 clones, 75% to 85% of which are singletons, and about 0.52% rests with the top ten. Germline CDR1 is SGHDT and CDR2 is YYEEEE. The V segment lost 2 bases and the J segment 5 bases; nucleotides outside the gene matches: 9. This CDR3 is built from 15 residues. This sample was included in a study of shared clonotypes between healthy human individuals. The donors, all of them Caucasian adults, lived in Nashville, Tennessee.

The sample taken for sequencing was memory CD4+ T cells from PBMCs. The subset was: CD45RA-negative fraction. This chain connects TRBV5-6 to TRBJ1-1; 7 bases are a match to TRBD1. This TCR was recovered from a man aged 18 to 29 in good health. Some clones in this sample may be carry-over from other donors' samples. The CDR3 region is CASSFRGFGGTEAFF. DNA for the CDR3: TGTGCCAGCAGCTTCAGGGGGTTCGGGGGAACTGAAGCTTTCTTT.